Described below is a single T cell receptor beta chain sequence and its context. Its specificity is unknown. This sample is drawn from a study of PD-1 blockade in classical Hodgkin lymphoma. Broader study findings: Patients who responded completely had about the same baseline diversity as newly diagnosed patients. Underlying causes for the observed repertoire differences were not defined, possibly disease activity or prior therapy.

Every one of the patients relapsed after autologous stem cell transplantation (brentuximab vedotin exposure was variable). The assay was immunoSEQ multiplex PCR, and TCRdb's table has in-frame clones only and misses some. The data show over 70,000 clones, roughly nine tenths seen once. Trimming left V 5 bases short and J 4 bases short, with 14 bases between. CDR3 length: 15 residues. Germline CDR1 reads MDHEN; CDR2 reads SYDVKM. The chain is built from TRBV28 and TRBJ1-4, with D possibly matching TRBD1 (6 bases). This sequence was found in a human donor with classical Hodgkin lymphoma. Sample: peripheral blood mononuclear cells (PBMCs), taken at baseline. The chain's CDR3 is CASSPPGDGNEKLFF. CDR3 coding DNA: TGTGCCAGCAGTCCACCAGGGGATGGTAATGAAAAACTGTTTTTT. The whole variable domain, filled in from reference TRBV28 and TRBJ1-4, reads DVKVTQSSRYLVKRTGEKVFLECVQDMDHENMFWYRQDPGLGLRLIYFSYDVKMKEKGDIPEGYSVSREKKERFSLILESASTNQTSMYLCASSPPGDGNEKLFFGSGTQLSVL.